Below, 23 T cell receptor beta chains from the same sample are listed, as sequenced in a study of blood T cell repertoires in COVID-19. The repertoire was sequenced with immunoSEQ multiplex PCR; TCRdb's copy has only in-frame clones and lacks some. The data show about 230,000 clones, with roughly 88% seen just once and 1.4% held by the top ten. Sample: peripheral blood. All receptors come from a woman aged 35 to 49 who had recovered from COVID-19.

The CDR3 spells CASRPGKRAISDSPLHF. CDR3 bases: TGTGCCAGCCGCCCAGGGAAGCGGGCAATTAGCGATTCACCCCTCCACTTT. The V and J genes are TRBV21-1 and TRBJ1-6. TRBV21-1 has pseudogene status. CDR3 size: 17 residues.

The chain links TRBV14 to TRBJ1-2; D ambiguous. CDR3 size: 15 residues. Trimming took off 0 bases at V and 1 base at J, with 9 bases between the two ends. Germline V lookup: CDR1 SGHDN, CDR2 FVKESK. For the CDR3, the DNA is TGTGCCAGCAGCCAAGACCGGGGTGTTAACTATGGCTACACCTTC. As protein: CASSQDRGVNYGYTF.

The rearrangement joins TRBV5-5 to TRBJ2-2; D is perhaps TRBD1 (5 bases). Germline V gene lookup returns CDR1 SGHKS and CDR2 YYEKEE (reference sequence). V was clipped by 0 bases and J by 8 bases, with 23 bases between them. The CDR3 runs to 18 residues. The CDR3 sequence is CASSLAVVGRTSVGELFF. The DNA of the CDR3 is TGTGCCAGCAGCTTGGCCGTTGTCGGACGGACAAGCGTTGGGGAGCTGTTTTTT.

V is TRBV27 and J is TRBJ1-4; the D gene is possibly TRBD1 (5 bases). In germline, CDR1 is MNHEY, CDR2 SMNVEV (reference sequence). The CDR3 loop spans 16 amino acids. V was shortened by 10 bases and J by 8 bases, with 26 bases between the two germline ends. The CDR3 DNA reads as TGTGCCACGAATAAGTCCCCACAGGCCGCTAGGGAAAAACTGTTTTTT. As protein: CATNKSPQAAREKLFF.

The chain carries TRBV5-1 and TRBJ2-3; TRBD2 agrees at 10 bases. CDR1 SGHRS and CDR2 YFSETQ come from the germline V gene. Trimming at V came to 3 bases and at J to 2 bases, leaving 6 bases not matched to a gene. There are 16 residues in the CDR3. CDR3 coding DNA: TGCGCCAGCAGCTCACCTAGCGGGGGCGCCACAGATACGCAGTATTTT. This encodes CASSSPSGGATDTQYF.

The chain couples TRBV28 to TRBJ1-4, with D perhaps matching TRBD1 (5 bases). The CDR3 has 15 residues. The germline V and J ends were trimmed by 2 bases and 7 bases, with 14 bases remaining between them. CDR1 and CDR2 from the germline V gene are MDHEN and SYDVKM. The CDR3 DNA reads TGTGCCAGCAGTTTAGATCAGGGTATAGGTGAAAAACTGTTTTTT. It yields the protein CASSLDQGIGEKLFF.

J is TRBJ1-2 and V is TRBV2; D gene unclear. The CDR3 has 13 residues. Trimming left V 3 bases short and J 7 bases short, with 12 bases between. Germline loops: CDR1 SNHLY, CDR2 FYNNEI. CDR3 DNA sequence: TGTGCCAGCAGTGATATCTTAGGGAGTGGCTACACCTTC. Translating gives CASSDILGSGYTF.

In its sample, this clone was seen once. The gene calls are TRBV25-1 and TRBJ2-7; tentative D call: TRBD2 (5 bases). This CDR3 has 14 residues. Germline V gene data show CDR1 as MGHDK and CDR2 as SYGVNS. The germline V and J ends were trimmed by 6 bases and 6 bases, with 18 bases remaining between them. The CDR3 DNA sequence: TGTGCCAGCAGACAACTGGGAGCCAGCCCCGAGCAGTACTTC. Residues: CASRQLGASPEQYF.

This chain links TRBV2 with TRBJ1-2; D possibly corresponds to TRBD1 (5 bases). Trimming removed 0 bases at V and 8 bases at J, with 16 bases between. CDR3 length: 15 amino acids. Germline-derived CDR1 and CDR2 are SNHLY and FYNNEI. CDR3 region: CASSEAFGGSGGYTF. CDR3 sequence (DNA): TGTGCCAGCAGTGAAGCGTTTGGGGGGTCAGGGGGCTACACCTTC.

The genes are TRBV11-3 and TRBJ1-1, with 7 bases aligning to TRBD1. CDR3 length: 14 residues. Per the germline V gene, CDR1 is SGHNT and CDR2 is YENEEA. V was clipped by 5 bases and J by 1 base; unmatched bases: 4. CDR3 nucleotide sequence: TGTGCCAGCAGCCGGGACAGCGGGAACACTGAAGCTTTCTTT. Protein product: CASSRDSGNTEAFF.

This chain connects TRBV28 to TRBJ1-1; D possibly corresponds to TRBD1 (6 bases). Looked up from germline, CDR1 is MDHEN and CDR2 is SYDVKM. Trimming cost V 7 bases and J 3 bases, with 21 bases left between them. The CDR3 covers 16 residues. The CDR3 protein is CASTNGTSLWDTEAFF. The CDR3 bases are TGTGCCAGCACCAACGGGACATCACTCTGGGACACTGAAGCTTTCTTT. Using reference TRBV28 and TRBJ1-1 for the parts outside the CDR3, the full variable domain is DVKVTQSSRYLVKRTGEKVFLECVQDMDHENMFWYRQDPGLGLRLIYFSYDVKMKEKGDIPEGYSVSREKKERFSLILESASTNQTSMYLCASTNGTSLWDTEAFFGQGTRLTVV.

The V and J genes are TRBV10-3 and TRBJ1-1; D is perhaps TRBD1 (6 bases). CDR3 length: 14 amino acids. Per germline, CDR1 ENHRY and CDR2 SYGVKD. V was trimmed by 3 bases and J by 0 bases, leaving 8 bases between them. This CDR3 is CAISEGGMNTEAFF. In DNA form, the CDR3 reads TGTGCCATCAGTGAAGGGGGAATGAACACTGAAGCTTTCTTT.

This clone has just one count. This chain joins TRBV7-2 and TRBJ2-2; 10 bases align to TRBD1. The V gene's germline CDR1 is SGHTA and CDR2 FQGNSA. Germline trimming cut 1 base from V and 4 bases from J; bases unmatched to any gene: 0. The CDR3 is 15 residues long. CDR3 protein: CASSLGDRGTGELFF. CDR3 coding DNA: TGTGCCAGCAGCTTAGGGGACAGGGGCACCGGGGAGCTGTTTTTT.

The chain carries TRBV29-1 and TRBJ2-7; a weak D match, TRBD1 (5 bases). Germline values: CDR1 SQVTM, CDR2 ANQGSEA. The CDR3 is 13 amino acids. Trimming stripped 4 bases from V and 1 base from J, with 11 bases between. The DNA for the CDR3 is TGCAGCGTTGGGGCCCAGGGATCCTACGAGCAGTACTTC. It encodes CSVGAQGSYEQYF.

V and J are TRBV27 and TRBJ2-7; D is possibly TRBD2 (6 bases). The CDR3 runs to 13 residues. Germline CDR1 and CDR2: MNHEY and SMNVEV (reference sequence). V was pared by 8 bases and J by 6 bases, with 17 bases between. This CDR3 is CASHRAGGAEQYF. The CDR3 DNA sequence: TGTGCCAGCCATAGGGCCGGAGGGGCCGAGCAGTACTTC.

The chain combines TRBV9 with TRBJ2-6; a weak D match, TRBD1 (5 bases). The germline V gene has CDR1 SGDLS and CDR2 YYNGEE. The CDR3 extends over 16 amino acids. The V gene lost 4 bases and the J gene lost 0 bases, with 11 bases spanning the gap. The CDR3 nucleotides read TGTGCCAGCAGCCCAACAGGTTCCTCTGGGGCCAACGTCCTGACTTTC. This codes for CASSPTGSSGANVLTF.

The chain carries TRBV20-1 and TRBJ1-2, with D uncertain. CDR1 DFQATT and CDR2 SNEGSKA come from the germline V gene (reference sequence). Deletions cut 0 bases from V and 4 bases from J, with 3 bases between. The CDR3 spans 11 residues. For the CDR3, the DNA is TGCAGTGCTAGAGACGGCTATGGCTACACCTTC. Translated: CSARDGYGYTF.

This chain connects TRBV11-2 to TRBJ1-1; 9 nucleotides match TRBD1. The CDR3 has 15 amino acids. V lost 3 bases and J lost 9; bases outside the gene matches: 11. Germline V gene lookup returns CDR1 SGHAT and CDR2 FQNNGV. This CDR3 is CASSFSTGGVGKAFF. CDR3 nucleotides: TGTGCCAGCAGCTTTTCCACAGGGGGCGTCGGAAAAGCTTTCTTT.

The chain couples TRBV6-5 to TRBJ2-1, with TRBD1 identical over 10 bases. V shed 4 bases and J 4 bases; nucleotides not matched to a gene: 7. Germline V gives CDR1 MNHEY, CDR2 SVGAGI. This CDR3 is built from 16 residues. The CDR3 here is CASSWAGTGEYNEQFF. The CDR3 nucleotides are TGTGCCAGCAGTTGGGCCGGGACAGGGGAATACAATGAGCAGTTCTTC.

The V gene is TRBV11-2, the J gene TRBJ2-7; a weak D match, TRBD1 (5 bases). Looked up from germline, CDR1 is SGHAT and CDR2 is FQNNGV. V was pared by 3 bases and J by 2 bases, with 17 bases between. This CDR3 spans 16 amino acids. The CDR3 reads CASSLDLWGSTYEQYF. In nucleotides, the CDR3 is TGTGCCAGCAGCTTGGACCTATGGGGCTCAACCTACGAGCAGTACTTC.

The DNA of the CDR3 is TGTGCCAGCAGCGGGGGGACAGGGGGCTTTACAGATACGCAGTATTTT. This codes for CASSGGTGGFTDTQYF. The chain is built from TRBV9 and TRBJ2-3; 12 bases are a match to TRBD1. CDR3 size: 16 residues. V was pared by 3 bases and J by 3 bases, with 5 bases of the junction left unmatched. Germline V lookup: CDR1 SGDLS, CDR2 YYNGEE.

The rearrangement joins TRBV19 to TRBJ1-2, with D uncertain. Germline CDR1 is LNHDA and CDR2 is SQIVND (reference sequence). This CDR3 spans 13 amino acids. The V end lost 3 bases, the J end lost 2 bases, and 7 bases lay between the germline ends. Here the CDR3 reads CASSMRQNYGYTF. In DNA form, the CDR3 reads TGTGCCAGTAGTATGAGGCAGAACTATGGCTACACCTTC.

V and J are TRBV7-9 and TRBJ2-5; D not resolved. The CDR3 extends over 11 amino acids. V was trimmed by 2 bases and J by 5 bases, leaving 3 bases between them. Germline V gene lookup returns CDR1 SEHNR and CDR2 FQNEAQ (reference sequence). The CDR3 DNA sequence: TGTGCCAGCAGCTTATCGGAGACCCAGTACTTC. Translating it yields CASSLSETQYF.